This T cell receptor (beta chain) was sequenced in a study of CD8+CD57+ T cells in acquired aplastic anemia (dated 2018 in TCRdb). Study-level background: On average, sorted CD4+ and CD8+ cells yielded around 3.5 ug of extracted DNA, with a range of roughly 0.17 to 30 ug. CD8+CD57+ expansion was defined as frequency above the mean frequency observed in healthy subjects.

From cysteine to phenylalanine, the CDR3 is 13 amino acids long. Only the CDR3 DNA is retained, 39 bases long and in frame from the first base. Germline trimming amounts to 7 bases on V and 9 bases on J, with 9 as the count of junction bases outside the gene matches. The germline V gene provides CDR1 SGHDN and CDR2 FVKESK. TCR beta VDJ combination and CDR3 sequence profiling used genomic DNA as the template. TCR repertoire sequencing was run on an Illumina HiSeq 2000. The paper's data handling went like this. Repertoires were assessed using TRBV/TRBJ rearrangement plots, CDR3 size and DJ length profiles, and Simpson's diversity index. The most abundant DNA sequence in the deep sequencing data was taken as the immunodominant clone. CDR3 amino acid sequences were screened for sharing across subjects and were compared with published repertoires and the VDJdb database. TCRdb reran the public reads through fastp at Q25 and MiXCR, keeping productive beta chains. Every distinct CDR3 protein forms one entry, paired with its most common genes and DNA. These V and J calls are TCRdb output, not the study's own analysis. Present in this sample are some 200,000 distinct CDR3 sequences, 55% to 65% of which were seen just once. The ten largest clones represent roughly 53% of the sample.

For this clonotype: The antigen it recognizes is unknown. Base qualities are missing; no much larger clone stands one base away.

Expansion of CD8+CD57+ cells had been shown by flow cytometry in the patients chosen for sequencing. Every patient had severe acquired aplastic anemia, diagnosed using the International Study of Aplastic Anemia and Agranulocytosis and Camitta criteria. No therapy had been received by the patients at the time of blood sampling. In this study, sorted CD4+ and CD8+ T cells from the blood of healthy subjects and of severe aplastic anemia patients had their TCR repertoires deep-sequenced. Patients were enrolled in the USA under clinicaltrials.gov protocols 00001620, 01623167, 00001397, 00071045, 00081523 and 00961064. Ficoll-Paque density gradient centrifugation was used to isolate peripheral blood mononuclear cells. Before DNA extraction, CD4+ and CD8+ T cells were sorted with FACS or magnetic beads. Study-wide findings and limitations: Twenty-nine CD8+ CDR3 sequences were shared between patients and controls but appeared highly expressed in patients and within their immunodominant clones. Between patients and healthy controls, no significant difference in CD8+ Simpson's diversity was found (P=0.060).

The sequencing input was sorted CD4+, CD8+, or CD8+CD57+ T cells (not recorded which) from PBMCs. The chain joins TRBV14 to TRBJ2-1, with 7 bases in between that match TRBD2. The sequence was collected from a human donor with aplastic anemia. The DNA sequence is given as TGTGCCAGCACCCACGGGGGAGGGAGTGAGCAGTTCTTC. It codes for CASTHGGGSEQFF. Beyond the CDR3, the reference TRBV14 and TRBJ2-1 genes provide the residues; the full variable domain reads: EAGVTQFPSHSVIEKGQTVTLRCDPISGHDNLYWYRRVMGKEIKFLLHFVKESKQDESGMPNNRFLAERTGGTYSTLKVQPAELEDSGVYFCASTHGGGSEQFFGPGTRLTVL.